Each of the 31 T cell receptor beta chains below was sequenced from the same sample in a study of blood T cell repertoires in COVID-19 (dated by TCRdb to 2018 to 2020). Library creation used the immunoSEQ multiplex PCR assay. This is the immuneACCESS table as TCRdb keeps it, with only in-frame sequences that have V and J called. A part of the clones is gone; compared with another copy, unresolved V genes explain less than half, and the rest is unexplained. Counted in this sample were 200,000 or so clones; about 79% of them appeared once. The ten largest account for approximately 2.4% of the sample. Sample: peripheral blood. The receptors shown here come from a man aged 35 to 55 who had recovered from COVID-19.

CDR3 loop: CASSSPTGGVTDTQYF. In nucleotides, the CDR3 is TGTGCCAGCTCATCCCCCACGGGGGGCGTCACAGATACGCAGTATTTT. The chain is built from TRBV18 and TRBJ2-3; possible D gene TRBD2, 7 bases. Trimming stripped 5 bases from V and 2 bases from J, with 17 bases between. This CDR3 comprises 16 residues. Looked up from germline, CDR1 is KGHSH and CDR2 is LQKENI.

The chain couples TRBV16 to TRBJ2-3, with D perhaps TRBD2 (6 bases). In germline, CDR1 is KGHSY, CDR2 FQNENV. This CDR3 region has 16 residues. V was cut by 3 bases and J by 3 bases, with 16 bases left in between. CDR3 nucleotide sequence: TGTGCCAGCAGCCATCGTGGGAGGTTCGGTACAGATACGCAGTATTTT. Protein: CASSHRGRFGTDTQYF.

The chain joins TRBV2 to TRBJ2-7; 8 bases are shared with TRBD2. J lost 4 bases, V lost 8 bases, and 7 bases had no gene match. CDR3 length: 13 amino acids. The germline gives CDR1 SNHLY, CDR2 FYNNEI. In nucleotides, the CDR3 is TGTGCCAGCCGAAGCGGGAGTTCGTACGAGCAGTACTTC. It codes for CASRSGSSYEQYF.

The chain combines TRBV7-2 with TRBJ2-7; 10 positions match TRBD2. The V gene end was trimmed by 4 bases and the J gene end by 4 bases; junction bases not matched to a gene: 7. The germline V gene encodes CDR1 SGHTA and CDR2 FQGNSA. The CDR3 is 15 residues long. The DNA of the CDR3 is TGTGCCAGCAGCTCCTCTAGCGGGAGTGGGTACGAGCAGTACTTC. Translated: CASSSSSGSGYEQYF.

The gene calls are TRBV27 and TRBJ2-2, with TRBD2 matching over 13 bases. Trimming at V came to 6 bases and at J to 2 bases, leaving 6 bases not matched to a gene. CDR3 length: 17 residues. Germline values: CDR1 MNHEY, CDR2 SMNVEV (reference sequence). The CDR3 nucleotides read TGTGCCAGCAGCTCAAGACTAGCGGGAGGAAACACCGGGGAGCTGTTTTTT. Its protein is CASSSRLAGGNTGELFF.

The chain joins TRBV5-1 to TRBJ1-2, with a tentative D call TRBD1 (5 bases). This CDR3 is built from 12 residues. CDR1 is SGHRS, CDR2 YFSETQ, per germline. Trimming removed 1 base from V and 9 bases from J, with 10 bases in between. DNA for the CDR3: TGCGCCAGCAGCTTGCAGGGCATGAGCTACACCTTC. Its translation: CASSLQGMSYTF.

The rearrangement joins TRBV3-1 (or the pseudogene TRBV3-2) to TRBJ1-1; 8 positions match TRBD1. The CDR3 sequence is 15 residues long. The J segment lost 1 base and the V segment lost 4 bases, leaving 5 bases of the junction unmatched. The germline CDR1 and CDR2 sequences are LGHDT and YNNKEL (reference sequence). In nucleotides, the CDR3 is TGTGCCAGCAGCCCGACAGGGGTTAGGAACACTGAAGCTTTCTTT. Protein sequence: CASSPTGVRNTEAFF.

This chain joins TRBV19 and TRBJ2-1, with 11 bases identical to TRBD2. The CDR3 covers 17 residues. The germline V gene has CDR1 LNHDA and CDR2 SQIVND (reference sequence). J was trimmed by 6 bases and V by 5 bases; bases with no gene match: 12. The CDR3 reads CASSDSPGTSGINEQFF. In DNA form, the CDR3 reads TGTGCCAGTAGTGATTCCCCCGGGACTAGCGGTATCAATGAGCAGTTCTTC. Together with reference TRBV19 and TRBJ2-1, the CDR3 gives the full variable domain: DGGITQSPKYLFRKEGQNVTLSCEQNLNHDAMYWYRQDPGQGLRLIYYSQIVNDFQKGDIAEGYSVSREKKESFPLTVTSAQKNPTAFYLCASSDSPGTSGINEQFFGPGTRLTVL.

This clone has just a few counts. This chain connects TRBV7-6 to TRBJ2-3; the D gene is possibly TRBD2 (5 bases). Germline V lookup: CDR1 SGHVS, CDR2 FNYEAQ. V dropped 4 bases and J dropped 6 bases, with 11 bases sitting between them. The CDR3 is 13 residues long. This CDR3 is CASSSAPGDTQYF. In DNA form, the CDR3 reads TGTGCCAGCAGCTCCGCCCCGGGGGATACGCAGTATTTT.

This clone was recorded a few times. V is TRBV4-3 and J is TRBJ1-1, with D tentatively TRBD1 (6 bases). The CDR3 has 15 amino acids. Trimming cost V 4 bases and J 1 base, with 13 bases left between them. Germline CDR1 reads LGHNA; CDR2 reads YSLEER. CDR3 sequence reads: CASSPGQPGNTEAFF. As DNA, the CDR3 is TGCGCCAGCAGCCCCGGACAGCCCGGGAACACTGAAGCTTTCTTT.

This rearrangement joins TRBV6-5 to TRBJ2-1; the match to TRBD1 covers 8 bases. Germline CDR1 MNHEY, CDR2 SVGAGI. The CDR3 contains 15 residues. The V gene end was trimmed by 6 bases and the J gene end by 2 bases; junction bases not matched to a gene: 6. CDR3 sequence reads: CASRDRAAPYNEQFF. DNA for the CDR3: TGTGCCAGCAGGGACAGGGCCGCGCCCTACAATGAGCAGTTCTTC.

This chain joins TRBV5-6 and TRBJ2-5; a possible D gene is TRBD1 (5 bases). The CDR3 is made up of 14 amino acids. In germline, CDR1 is SGHDT, CDR2 YYEEEE. Trimming pared 0 bases from V and 4 bases from J, leaving 10 bases between. In DNA, the CDR3 is TGTGCCAGCAGCTTGGGGGGCGCTTTAGAGACCCAGTACTTC. Its translation: CASSLGGALETQYF.

The V call is TRBV5-6, the J call TRBJ2-7; 7 bases agree with TRBD2. The CDR3 is 15 residues long. Germline values: CDR1 SGHDT, CDR2 YYEEEE. V trimming: 2 bases; J trimming: 4 bases; junction bases outside the gene matches: 9. The DNA of the CDR3 is TGTGCCAGCAGCTTCGGCGGGAGATCGTCTTACGAGCAGTACTTC. This encodes CASSFGGRSSYEQYF.

The rearrangement links TRBV12-3 or TRBV12-4 to TRBJ2-4; weak D call: TRBD2 (6 bases). The CDR3 has 12 residues. The V gene lost 10 bases and the J gene lost 9 bases, with 16 bases spanning the gap. CDR3 in amino acids: CATVGGEGIQYF. In nucleotides, the CDR3 is TGTGCCACCGTGGGGGGTGAGGGCATTCAGTACTTC.

The chain is built from TRBV10-1 and TRBJ2-1, with 9 positions matching TRBD2. The CDR3 consists of 16 residues. CDR1 and CDR2 (germline): WNHNN, SYGVQD (reference sequence). V shed 6 bases, J shed 0 bases, and the junction held 6 bases outside the gene matches. The CDR3, as DNA: TGCGCCAGCAGCGCCGGACTAGCGAGCTCCTACAATGAGCAGTTCTTC. Residues: CASSAGLASSYNEQFF.

The rearrangement joins TRBV7-8 to TRBJ2-5; 11 nucleotides match TRBD2. Per germline, CDR1 SGHVS and CDR2 FQNEAQ. This CDR3 spans 18 amino acids. V lost 4 bases and J lost 4; bases outside the gene matches: 14. The CDR3 region is CASSSRGTSGPHVETQYF. As DNA, the CDR3 is TGTGCCAGCAGCTCGAGGGGGACTAGCGGACCCCACGTAGAGACCCAGTACTTC.

This chain joins TRBV10-3 and TRBJ2-1; D is perhaps TRBD2 (5 bases). The length of the CDR3 is 15 residues. Germline V lookup: CDR1 ENHRY, CDR2 SYGVKD. The V and J ends lost 0 bases and 0 bases respectively, with 6 bases between them. The DNA for the CDR3 is TGTGCCATCAGTGAGTCAGGGAGCTCCTACAATGAGCAGTTCTTC. It yields the protein CAISESGSSYNEQFF.

The chain's CDR3 is CSVVTGNYGYTF. The CDR3 nucleotides are TGCAGCGTAGTGACAGGGAACTATGGCTACACCTTC. The chain combines TRBV29-1 with TRBJ1-2; 7 bases map to TRBD1. V lost 6 bases, J lost 2 bases, and 3 bases stayed unmatched. The germline gives CDR1 SQVTM, CDR2 ANQGSEA. This CDR3 has 12 residues.

The chain couples TRBV4-3 to TRBJ1-4; a weak D match, TRBD1 (6 bases). The CDR3 has 21 residues. Germline V gives CDR1 LGHNA, CDR2 YSLEER. V dropped 4 bases and J dropped 1 base, with 28 bases sitting between them. The CDR3, as DNA: TGCGCCAGCAGCCGGTACGGGCAGGGGACGACAACCCAATTAACTAATGAAAAACTGTTTTTT. Protein sequence: CASSRYGQGTTTQLTNEKLFF.

The gene calls are TRBV19 and TRBJ1-1, with TRBD1 matching over 10 bases. V shed 4 bases, J shed 5 bases, and the junction held 7 bases outside the gene matches. The CDR3 loop spans 15 amino acids. In germline, CDR1 is LNHDA, CDR2 SQIVND (reference sequence). DNA of the CDR3: TGTGCCAGTAGTAGCCGGGACAGGGGAGGAACTGAAGCTTTCTTT. This gives the protein CASSSRDRGGTEAFF.

The chain links TRBV3-1 (or the pseudogene TRBV3-2) to TRBJ2-7; D perhaps matches TRBD1 (6 bases). The CDR3 contains 13 residues. The germline V gene has CDR1 LGHDT and CDR2 YNNKEL (reference sequence). Trimming shortened V by 1 base and J by 3 bases, and 7 bases separated the two germline ends. CDR3 amino acids: CASSQVRGYEQYF. In DNA, the CDR3 is TGTGCCAGCAGCCAAGTCAGGGGCTACGAGCAGTACTTC.

The sample holds a few counts of this clone. The chain uses TRBV3-1 (or the pseudogene TRBV3-2) and TRBJ2-3; TRBD2 might be the D (5 bases). Germline CDR1 and CDR2: LGHDT and YNNKEL (reference sequence). Deletions cut 11 bases from V and 2 bases from J, with 14 bases between. This CDR3 comprises 13 residues. The CDR3 region is CAYRSGSTDTQYF. In nucleotides, the CDR3 is TGTGCCTACCGGAGCGGCTCCACAGATACGCAGTATTTT.

The CDR3 here is CATSGICGQDVSQYF. For the CDR3, the DNA is TGTGCCACCAGTGGTATATGCGGACAGGATGTTAGCCAGTACTTC. The chain joins TRBV24-1 to TRBJ2-5; 7 bases match TRBD1. Per the germline V gene, CDR1 is KGHDR and CDR2 is SFDVKD. With 5 bases clipped from V and 10 bases from J, the junction kept 15 bases outside the gene matches. CDR3 length equals 15 residues.

The V call is TRBV5-6, the J call TRBJ2-7; 8 nucleotides agree with TRBD1. Germline V gene lookup returns CDR1 SGHDT and CDR2 YYEEEE. There are 13 residues in the CDR3. With 3 bases clipped from V and 5 bases from J, the junction kept 4 bases outside the gene matches. The CDR3 nucleotides are TGTGCCAGCAGCTGGACAGGGCGCCACGAGCAGTACTTC. This gives the protein CASSWTGRHEQYF.

V usage is TRBV6-1 and J usage is TRBJ2-3; D call uncertain. V was trimmed by 2 bases and J by 0 bases, leaving 6 bases between them. The CDR3 is 14 amino acids. Germline V lookup: CDR1 MNHNS, CDR2 SASEGT. Written as DNA, the CDR3 is TGTGCCAGCAGTGAAACACCTAGCACAGATACGCAGTATTTT. This translates into CASSETPSTDTQYF.

This chain's CDR3 is CASSFLHLGGSYEQYF. The DNA for the CDR3 is TGTGCCAGCAGCTTCCTTCACCTCGGGGGCTCCTACGAGCAGTACTTC. This sequence joins TRBV11-2 and TRBJ2-7; a weak D match, TRBD2 (6 bases). In germline, CDR1 is SGHAT, CDR2 FQNNGV. This CDR3 is 16 amino acids long. V was clipped by 3 bases and J by 0 bases, with 15 bases between them.

V usage is TRBV5-1 and J usage is TRBJ1-1; 7 nucleotides match TRBD1. This CDR3 contains 14 residues. CDR1 SGHRS and CDR2 YFSETQ come from the germline V gene. After removal of 3 bases from V and 0 bases from J, the junction contained 2 bases not matched to a gene. The CDR3: CASSYGTVNTEAFF. CDR3 in DNA: TGCGCCAGCAGCTACGGGACAGTGAACACTGAAGCTTTCTTT.

This clone appeared a single time. CDR3 DNA sequence: TGCAGCGTTGGGTATCGACTTCATCGCAATGAGCAGTTCTTC. This encodes CSVGYRLHRNEQFF. The chain has TRBV29-1 and TRBJ2-1, with unresolved D. The CDR3 length is 14 residues. Germline lookup yields CDR1 SQVTM and CDR2 ANQGSEA. Trimming stripped 4 bases from V and 6 bases from J, with 16 bases between.

The J gene is TRBJ2-7, the V gene TRBV18, with D perhaps matching TRBD2 (5 bases). This CDR3 is 16 amino acids long. Germline V gene lookup returns CDR1 KGHSH and CDR2 LQKENI. The V end lost 1 base, the J end lost 0 bases, and 13 bases lay between the germline ends. CDR3 nucleotide sequence: TGTGCCAGCTCACCACGGTATGGACTGAGCTCCTACGAGCAGTACTTC. It is translated as CASSPRYGLSSYEQYF.

V gene TRBV20-1 combines with J gene TRBJ2-1, with 14 bases identical to TRBD2. The CDR3 has 15 amino acids. The J segment lost 8 bases and the V segment lost 3 bases, leaving 6 bases of the junction unmatched. Per germline, CDR1 DFQATT and CDR2 SNEGSKA (reference sequence). The CDR3 nucleotides are TGCAGTGCTAGTCACCCGGGACTAGCGGGGGATGAGCAGTTCTTC. This translates into CSASHPGLAGDEQFF.

This clone was seen only once. The rearrangement links TRBV19 to TRBJ2-7; 7 nucleotides match TRBD1. The J segment lost 2 bases and the V segment lost 2 bases, leaving 3 bases of the junction unmatched. From germline, CDR1 is LNHDA and CDR2 SQIVND (reference sequence). The CDR3 has 14 residues. This CDR3 is CASSIMQGAYEQYF. CDR3 DNA: TGTGCCAGTAGTATAATGCAGGGGGCCTACGAGCAGTACTTC.